This entry lists 14 T cell receptor beta chains sequenced from one sample in a study of long-term antiretroviral therapy in people with HIV. Run at survey level, the immunoSEQ assay was version v3.0. The data were produced by immunoSEQ multiplex PCR, yet TCRdb's version contains in-frame clones alone and is incomplete. Among approximately 27,000 clones listed, 75% to 95% were seen once. Here the sequenced sample was unsorted PBMCs, taken roughly 5 years after starting antiretroviral therapy. The origin of the receptors is a woman aged 40 to 55 with HIV.

This chain uses TRBV6-5 with TRBJ2-6, with TRBD1 as a possible D gene (5 bases). Germline CDR1 MNHEY, CDR2 SVGAGI. This CDR3 spans 16 amino acids. V was cut by 0 bases and J by 4 bases, with 10 bases left in between. CDR3 protein: CASSYSTATGANVLTF. The CDR3 DNA sequence: TGTGCCAGCAGTTACTCGACAGCTACCGGGGCCAACGTCCTGACTTTC.

The chain has TRBV19 and TRBJ2-3; a weak D match, TRBD1 (6 bases). The CDR3 runs to 15 residues. Trimming left V 3 bases short and J 4 bases short, with 14 bases between. CDR1 and CDR2 from the germline V gene are LNHDA and SQIVND (reference sequence). CDR3 amino acids: CASSMMSQGADTQYF. DNA for the CDR3: TGTGCCAGTAGTATGATGTCACAGGGTGCAGATACGCAGTATTTT.

The gene calls are TRBV5-1 and TRBJ2-3; a possible D gene is TRBD1 (6 bases). The CDR3 extends over 14 amino acids. The germline gives CDR1 SGHRS, CDR2 YFSETQ. Trimming cost V 2 bases and J 2 bases, with 9 bases left between them. CDR3 sequence reads: CASSFQGFTDTQYF. The CDR3 DNA sequence: TGCGCCAGCAGCTTTCAGGGGTTCACAGATACGCAGTATTTT.

V gene TRBV18 combines with J gene TRBJ1-2; the D is unclear. The CDR3 contains 13 residues. Germline CDR1 KGHSH, CDR2 LQKENI. With 6 bases removed from V and 4 bases from J, the gap between germline ends came to 12 bases. The CDR3 sequence is CASSPDTPYGYTF. CDR3 DNA sequence: TGTGCCAGCTCGCCTGACACGCCCTATGGCTACACCTTC.

This rearrangement joins TRBV6-5 to TRBJ1-2; D may be TRBD1 (5 bases). V was cut by 6 bases and J by 5 bases, with 16 bases left in between. From germline, CDR1 is MNHEY and CDR2 SVGAGI. There are 14 residues in the CDR3. This CDR3 reads CASSRKGSEYGYTF. CDR3 DNA: TGTGCCAGCAGCCGCAAGGGGAGTGAATATGGCTACACCTTC.

This clone was seen more than once but under ten times. The CDR3 is CASRPQEGLAGTGELFF. Written as DNA, the CDR3 is TGTGCCAGCAGGCCTCAAGAGGGACTAGCGGGTACCGGGGAGCTGTTTTTT. This chain uses TRBV7-6 with TRBJ2-2; the match to TRBD2 covers 12 bases. CDR1 is SGHVS, CDR2 FNYEAQ, per germline. This CDR3 comprises 17 residues. After removal of 6 bases from V and 5 bases from J, the junction contained 10 bases not matched to a gene.

CDR3 DNA: TGTGCCAGCAGTTGGGGTCGGGGCAATGAGCAGTTCTTC. This encodes CASSWGRGNEQFF. This rearrangement joins TRBV6-5 to TRBJ2-1; perhaps TRBD2 as D (5 bases). Germline lookup yields CDR1 MNHEY and CDR2 SVGAGI. The CDR3 is 13 amino acids. Trimming left V 4 bases short and J 6 bases short, with 10 bases between.

This chain's CDR3 is CASSRNEQFF. The CDR3, as DNA: TGCGCCAGCAGTCGCAATGAGCAGTTCTTC. The rearrangement joins TRBV23-1 to TRBJ2-1; no reliable D call. TRBV23-1 is an ORF; its function is uncertain. V lost 4 bases, J lost 6 bases, and 1 base lay in between. The CDR3 is made up of 10 amino acids.

The CDR3 nucleotides read TGTGCCAGCAGCTTAGCGGGACAGGGCTACACCTTC. Its translation: CASSLAGQGYTF. J is TRBJ1-2 and V is TRBV2, with TRBD1 identical over 7 bases. This CDR3 comprises 12 residues. Looked up from germline, CDR1 is SNHLY and CDR2 is FYNNEI. Losses at the gene ends were 6 bases for V and 8 bases for J; bases not matched to a gene: 6. The full variable domain, completed using reference TRBV2 and TRBJ1-2, is EPEVTQTPSHQVTQMGQEVILRCVPISNHLYFYWYRQILGQKVEFLVSFYNNEISEKSEIFDDQFSVERPDGSNFTLKIRSTKLEDSAMYFCASSLAGQGYTFGSGTRLTVV.

This chain connects TRBV19 to TRBJ2-3; weak D call: TRBD1 (5 bases). The ends were cut back, 3 bases at V and 1 base at J, with 11 bases in the middle. The CDR3 loop spans 15 amino acids. Germline values: CDR1 LNHDA, CDR2 SQIVND (reference sequence). The CDR3 DNA reads as TGTGCCAGTAGTATTGAGGCAGGGCGCACAGATACGCAGTATTTT. Its translation: CASSIEAGRTDTQYF.

The chain links TRBV9 to TRBJ2-3, with D hard to call. This CDR3 spans 16 amino acids. The germline V and J ends were trimmed by 3 bases and 4 bases, with 18 bases remaining between them. Germline loops: CDR1 SGDLS, CDR2 YYNGEE. The CDR3 loop reads CASSAYATHKPDTQYF. The DNA of the CDR3 is TGTGCCAGCAGCGCTTACGCCACTCACAAGCCAGATACGCAGTATTTT.

This clone was picked up one time. J is TRBJ1-2 and V is TRBV19; 9 nucleotides agree with TRBD1. V gave up 3 bases and J gave up 3 bases; unmatched junction bases: 5. This CDR3 region has 15 residues. Germline V gene lookup returns CDR1 LNHDA and CDR2 SQIVND (reference sequence). The CDR3 protein is CASSIPWDRDYGYTF. The DNA of the CDR3 is TGTGCCAGTAGTATTCCCTGGGACAGGGACTATGGCTACACCTTC. Supplemented by reference TRBV19 and TRBJ1-2, the full variable domain reads DGGITQSPKYLFRKEGQNVTLSCEQNLNHDAMYWYRQDPGQGLRLIYYSQIVNDFQKGDIAEGYSVSREKKESFPLTVTSAQKNPTAFYLCASSIPWDRDYGYTFGSGTRLTVV.

The V call is TRBV10-3, the J call TRBJ2-2; D is undetermined. Trimming shortened V by 3 bases and J by 4 bases, and 6 bases separated the two germline ends. The germline gives CDR1 ENHRY, CDR2 SYGVKD. CDR3 size: 13 residues. CDR3 loop: CAISDVGTGELFF. The CDR3, as DNA: TGTGCCATCAGTGATGTGGGCACCGGGGAGCTGTTTTTT.

The chain couples TRBV9 to TRBJ2-3; 7 nucleotides align to TRBD1. Trimming cost V 3 bases and J 2 bases; bases outside gene matches: 6. This CDR3 spans 15 amino acids. CDR1 and CDR2 from the germline V gene are SGDLS and YYNGEE. CDR3 residues: CASSAWDSSTDTQYF. Here the CDR3 DNA reads TGTGCCAGCAGCGCCTGGGACAGCTCCACAGATACGCAGTATTTT.